These 17 T cell receptor beta chains came from one sample sequenced in a study of T cells in Graves' hyperthyroidism and ophthalmopathy. Researchers took RNA transcripts and amplified the TCR beta CDR3 regions from them. The study used the HTBI primer set for a first-round RT-PCR of the TCR CDR3. TCRdb redid the calling of the multiplex PCR reads with MiXCR, one entry per CDR3 protein. Among over 450,000 distinct CDR3 sequences listed, approximately 15% were seen once. The sample taken for sequencing was blood. The receptors were gathered from a woman aged 18-35 years with Graves' hyperthyroidism.

This chain connects TRBV14 to TRBJ2-1, with TRBD2 as a possible D gene (6 bases). V lost 4 bases and J 2 bases, leaving 15 bases between the germline ends. CDR1 and CDR2 from the germline V gene are SGHDN and FVKESK. The CDR3 loop spans 16 amino acids. The CDR3 spells CASSRPEGPTYNEQFF. The DNA of the CDR3 is TGTGCCAGCAGCCGTCCGGAGGGCCCCACCTACAATGAGCAGTTCTTC.

This clonotype was recorded a few times. This rearrangement joins TRBV5-6 to TRBJ2-1; D might be TRBD1 (6 bases). Trimming took off 0 bases at V and 3 bases at J, with 16 bases between the two ends. The germline V gene encodes CDR1 SGHDT and CDR2 YYEEEE. This CDR3 has 17 residues. The CDR3 nucleotides read TGTGCCAGCAGCTTGGTGGGGAGCGGACAGTACTACAATGAGCAGTTCTTC. This codes for CASSLVGSGQYYNEQFF. The full variable domain, completed using reference TRBV5-6 and TRBJ2-1, is DAGVTQSPTHLIKTRGQQVTLRCSPKSGHDTVSWYQQALGQGPQFIFQYYEEEERQRGNFPDRFSGHQFPNYSSELNVNALLLGDSALYLCASSLVGSGQYYNEQFFGPGTRLTVL.

This clonotype was detected a few times. This chain uses TRBV15 with TRBJ2-2, with 10 bases matching TRBD1. CDR1 is LNHNV, CDR2 YYDKDF, per germline (reference sequence). The CDR3 runs to 15 residues. V shed 7 bases, J shed 5 bases, and the junction held 7 bases outside the gene matches. The CDR3 is CATTRDRGFTGELFF. The DNA of the CDR3 is TGTGCCACCACCCGGGACAGGGGCTTTACCGGGGAGCTGTTTTTT. The full variable domain, completed using reference TRBV15 and TRBJ2-2, is DAMVIQNPRYQVTQFGKPVTLSCSQTLNHNVMYWYQQKSSQAPKLLFHYYDKDFNNEADTPDNFQSRRPNTSFCFLDIRSPGLGDTAMYLCATTRDRGFTGELFFGEGSRLTVL.

In its sample, this clonotype was seen a few times. V usage is TRBV5-4 and J usage is TRBJ2-1; D is unclear. The germline gives CDR1 SGHNT, CDR2 YYREEE (reference sequence). Between the trimmed V and J ends, which lost 2 bases and 10 bases, there was a span of 13 bases. The CDR3 contains 13 residues. The CDR3 reads CASSFGSREEQFF. Here the CDR3 DNA reads TGTGCCAGCAGCTTCGGTTCAAGGGAAGAGCAGTTCTTC.

This clonotype was detected many times. The rearrangement uses TRBV2 and TRBJ2-7, with 7 nucleotides matching TRBD2. The CDR3 has 13 amino acids. Per germline, CDR1 SNHLY and CDR2 FYNNEI. The V gene end was trimmed by 8 bases and the J gene end by 4 bases; junction bases not matched to a gene: 8. The CDR3 here is CASGRGEGYEQYV. CDR3 nucleotides: TGTGCCAGCGGCCGGGGGGAGGGTTACGAGCAGTACGTC.

This clonotype was recorded at least ten times. The J gene is TRBJ2-1, the V gene TRBV25-1, with TRBD2 matching 7 bases. The CDR3 spans 16 residues. CDR1 is MGHDK, CDR2 SYGVNS, per germline. J was trimmed by 4 bases and V by 0 bases; bases with no gene match: 6. The CDR3 protein is CASSEYMGGGYNEQFF. As DNA, the CDR3 is TGTGCCAGCAGTGAATATATGGGGGGGGGTTACAATGAGCAGTTCTTC.

This clonotype was detected many times. The chain recombines TRBV10-3 with TRBJ2-7; maybe TRBD1 (6 bases). The CDR3 has 14 residues. Per germline, CDR1 ENHRY and CDR2 SYGVKD. The ends were cut back, 6 bases at V and 7 bases at J, with 19 bases in the middle. CDR3 in amino acids: CAIRGMDSHMEQYF. In nucleotides, the CDR3 is TGTGCCATCAGGGGAATGGACAGCCATATGGAGCAGTACTTC.

This clonotype was detected ten times or more. The V gene is TRBV20-1, the J gene TRBJ2-7, with no clear D. Trimming pared 3 bases from V and 2 bases from J, leaving 11 bases between. This CDR3 region has 13 residues. Germline CDR1 and CDR2: DFQATT and SNEGSKA (reference sequence). The CDR3 nucleotides are TGCAGTGCTAGGAGTCAACTAACCTACGAGCAGTACTTC. It is translated as CSARSQLTYEQYF.

V usage is TRBV29-1 and J usage is TRBJ2-3; 9 positions agree with TRBD2. V trimming: 4 bases; J trimming: 3 bases; junction bases outside the gene matches: 5. Germline V CDR1 and CDR2: SQVTM, ANQGSEA. The CDR3 loop spans 14 amino acids. This chain's CDR3 is CSVGGTSPTDTQYF. The CDR3 region has the DNA TGCAGCGTTGGGGGGACTAGCCCTACAGATACGCAGTATTTT.

The table lists this clonotype with many counts. The chain couples TRBV3-1 to TRBJ1-2; D unclear. CDR1 is LGHDT and CDR2 is YNNKEL in the germline V gene (reference sequence). V was shortened by 0 bases and J by 5 bases, with 13 bases between the two germline ends. This CDR3 spans 15 amino acids. This CDR3 reads CASSQDPRRVYGYTF. The CDR3 region has the DNA TGTGCCAGCAGCCAAGATCCACGGAGGGTATATGGCTACACCTTC.

This clonotype has ten or more counts. The gene calls are TRBV3-1 and TRBJ2-3; D is unclear. CDR1 is LGHDT and CDR2 is YNNKEL in the germline V gene (reference sequence). V was trimmed by 3 bases and J by 0 bases, leaving 10 bases between them. The CDR3 totals 15 residues. The CDR3 reads CASSHKVTSTDTQYF. As DNA, the CDR3 is TGTGCCAGCAGCCATAAGGTAACTAGCACAGATACGCAGTATTTT.

The V call is TRBV5-6, the J call TRBJ2-5; D is unresolved. Germline loops: CDR1 SGHDT, CDR2 YYEEEE. V was cut by 4 bases and J by 1 base, with 11 bases left in between. This CDR3 contains 14 residues. CDR3 nucleotides: TGTGCCAGCAGCCGTGGGGTAGCCCAAGAGACCCAGTACTTC. Protein product: CASSRGVAQETQYF.

This clonotype was seen ten or more times. V and J are TRBV24-1 and TRBJ1-5, with D possibly TRBD1 on 6 matching bases. CDR1 and CDR2 (germline): KGHDR, SFDVKD. Trimming removed 3 bases from V and 4 bases from J, with 18 bases in between. The CDR3 is made up of 17 amino acids. CDR3 sequence (DNA): TGTGCCACCAGTGATCTGGGGACAACGGCCTTAAATCAGCCCCAGCATTTT. It codes for CATSDLGTTALNQPQHF.

The rearrangement joins TRBV5-6 to TRBJ1-2; no reliable D call. This CDR3 contains 14 residues. Trimming shortened V by 2 bases and J by 0 bases, and 8 bases separated the two germline ends. Germline V gene sequence: CDR1 SGHDT, CDR2 YYEEEE. The CDR3: CASSFYGPNYGYTF. For the CDR3, the DNA is TGTGCCAGCAGCTTCTATGGTCCTAACTATGGCTACACCTTC.

This clonotype was detected a few times. The chain has TRBV6-1 and TRBJ1-5; 8 nucleotides align to TRBD1. The V segment lost 6 bases and the J segment 2 bases; nucleotides outside the gene matches: 6. This CDR3 is 15 amino acids long. Per the germline V gene, CDR1 is MNHNS and CDR2 is SASEGT. CDR3 sequence (DNA): TGTGCCAGCAGCTCTCAGACAGGGGGCAATCAGCCCCAGCATTTT. Protein sequence: CASSSQTGGNQPQHF.

This clonotype has more than one count but fewer than ten. The chain employs TRBV6-1 and TRBJ1-2; no firm D call. Germline assignment: CDR1 MNHNS and CDR2 SASEGT. The CDR3 extends over 13 amino acids. The V end was cut by 5 bases, the J end by 3 bases, with 10 bases between. DNA for the CDR3: TGTGCCAGCAGTCTCGACCTGGACTATGGCTACACCTTC. Translating it yields CASSLDLDYGYTF.

This clonotype showed up many times. This sequence joins TRBV19 and TRBJ1-4; TRBD1 agrees at 10 bases. Germline V gives CDR1 LNHDA, CDR2 SQIVND (reference sequence). This CDR3 comprises 14 residues. Trimming took 9 bases from V and 6 from J; bases not matched to a gene: 7. The CDR3 here is CASKRDRGYEKLFF. The CDR3 nucleotides are TGTGCCAGCAAAAGGGACAGGGGATATGAAAAACTGTTTTTT.